These 24 T cell receptor beta chains share one sample of origin, sequenced in a study of cytomegalovirus exposure and HLA in healthy donors. Some clones are missing from TCRdb's copy, which holds only in-frame ones; the method was immunoSEQ multiplex PCR. The table includes about 98,000 clones, approximately 94% detected once. Sequencing was performed on PBMCs. Receptor source: a woman in her late teens or twenties in good health and CMV-seronegative.

CDR3 amino acids: CASSRWSVDNEQFF. The CDR3 DNA follows: TGTGCCAGCAGCAGGTGGAGCGTTGACAATGAGCAGTTCTTC. The J gene is TRBJ2-1, the V gene TRBV7-2, with D unresolved. CDR1 SGHTA and CDR2 FQGNSA come from the germline V gene. Trimming stripped 5 bases from V and 5 bases from J, with 13 bases between. CDR3 size: 14 residues.

This clone has just one count. The J gene is TRBJ1-5, the V gene TRBV19; D unclear. CDR3 length equals 13 residues. Per germline, CDR1 LNHDA and CDR2 SQIVND (reference sequence). V shed 4 bases and J shed 1 base, with 5 bases lying between them. CDR3 in DNA: TGTGCCAGTAGTAGGGAGAGCAATCAGCCCCAGCATTTT. Its protein product is CASSRESNQPQHF.

This clone was found once. This rearrangement joins TRBV18 to TRBJ2-5; 9 nucleotides align to TRBD2. With 2 bases clipped from V and 2 bases from J, the junction kept 3 bases outside the gene matches. The CDR3 is 15 amino acids. Per germline, CDR1 KGHSH and CDR2 LQKENI. The CDR3 loop reads CASSPTTSGQETQYF. CDR3 nucleotide sequence: TGTGCCAGCTCACCAACGACTAGCGGACAAGAGACCCAGTACTTC.

This sequence joins TRBV30 and TRBJ2-7; TRBD2 matches at 8 bases. J gave up 3 bases and V 1 base, and 8 bases lay outside the gene matches. The CDR3 has 15 amino acids. Germline V gene lookup returns CDR1 GTSNPN and CDR2 SVGIG (reference sequence). CDR3 DNA: TGTGCCTGGAGTGGGGAACTAGCGGATTACTACGAGCAGTACTTC. This codes for CAWSGELADYYEQYF.

J is TRBJ1-1 and V is TRBV15; D gene uncertain. The CDR3 spans 14 residues. CDR1 LNHNV and CDR2 YYDKDF come from the germline V gene (reference sequence). The germline V and J ends were trimmed by 5 bases and 6 bases, with 16 bases remaining between them. CDR3 bases: TGTGCCACCAGCGAACTTTCCGGGGTGGCTGAAGCTTTCTTT. Protein: CATSELSGVAEAFF.

About this clone itself: Mismatch with germline at one junction end may stem from a read error. V usage is TRBV6-1 and J usage is TRBJ2-7, with 12 positions matching TRBD2. Germline CDR1 and CDR2: MNHNS and SASEGT. This CDR3 spans 15 amino acids. CDR3 DNA sequence: TGTGCCAGCAGTGAAATGTGGAGGACTAGCGGGATAGGGAACTTC. It specifies CASSEMWRTSGIGNF.

This clone showed up just a few times. The chain is built from TRBV2 and TRBJ2-3, with 7 bases aligning to TRBD2. This CDR3 spans 11 amino acids. Germline CDR1 and CDR2: SNHLY and FYNNEI. The ends lost 7 bases at V and 11 bases at J; junction bases unmatched: 6. As DNA, the CDR3 is TGTGCCAGCACGGGAGGAGGACGGCAGTATTTT. Encoded protein: CASTGGGRQYF.

V is TRBV10-3 and J is TRBJ2-7, with 8 bases that match TRBD1. The CDR3 has 14 residues. Germline CDR1 ENHRY, CDR2 SYGVKD. V was pared by 8 bases and J by 3 bases, with 9 bases of the junction left unmatched. The CDR3 DNA sequence: TGTGCCATCGCTGGGACAGGCGAAATCTACGAGCAGTACTTC. Amino acids: CAIAGTGEIYEQYF.

V gene TRBV15 combines with J gene TRBJ1-5; 9 bases align to TRBD1. Germline CDR1 LNHNV, CDR2 YYDKDF (reference sequence). This CDR3 has 16 amino acids. The ends lost 5 bases at V and 7 bases at J; junction bases unmatched: 12. The CDR3: CATSGSLGQGNQPQHF. The CDR3 DNA follows: TGTGCCACCAGCGGATCCCTGGGACAGGGAAACCAGCCCCAGCATTTT.

This clone was seen only once. The genes are TRBV10-1 and TRBJ2-1; 7 nucleotides agree with TRBD2. The CDR3 length is 15 residues. Germline lookup yields CDR1 WNHNN and CDR2 SYGVQD (reference sequence). V was clipped by 4 bases and J by 3 bases; unmatched bases: 6. CDR3 sequence (DNA): TGCGCCAGCAGTGGCGCGGGAGCTGTCTACAATGAGCAGTTCTTC. Its translation is CASSGAGAVYNEQFF.

CDR3 amino acids: CASRGTGVVSYGYTF. The CDR3, as DNA: TGTGCCAGCAGAGGGACAGGGGTTGTCAGCTATGGCTACACCTTC. The chain has TRBV6-1 and TRBJ1-2; 10 positions match TRBD1. From germline, CDR1 is MNHNS and CDR2 SASEGT. V lost 6 bases to trimming and J lost 4 bases; unmatched junction nucleotides: 8. The CDR3 consists of 15 residues.

The V call is TRBV9, the J call TRBJ1-3, with D unresolved. V lost 0 bases to trimming and J lost 2 bases, with 15 bases between them. CDR3 length: 17 residues. Per the germline V gene, CDR1 is SGDLS and CDR2 is YYNGEE. CDR3 residues: CASSVEVESFTGNTIYF. The CDR3 DNA reads TGTGCCAGCAGCGTAGAGGTGGAGTCGTTTACTGGAAACACCATATATTTT.

For this clone: The DNA is left out, because the CDR3 cannot be placed on it with certainty; the CDR3 is given as TCRdb lists it. This chain connects TRBV6-6 to TRBJ1-3. The CDR3 region is 13 residues in length, termini included. Per germline, CDR1 MNHNY and CDR2 SVGAGI (reference sequence). CDR3 residues: CASSSSSGNTIYF.

The chain joins TRBV7-2 to TRBJ2-3; 11 nucleotides agree with TRBD2. From germline, CDR1 is SGHTA and CDR2 FQGNSA. The CDR3 is 16 amino acids. Trimming at V came to 5 bases and at J to 6 bases, leaving 10 bases not matched to a gene. The CDR3 here is CASSGRLAGGGDTQYF. CDR3 in DNA: TGTGCCAGCAGCGGGCGATTAGCGGGAGGGGGGGATACGCAGTATTTT.

V gene TRBV12-5 combines with J gene TRBJ1-5; a weak D match, TRBD1 (5 bases). CDR1 and CDR2 (germline): LGHNT, FRNRAP. This CDR3 comprises 15 residues. V dropped 0 bases and J dropped 1 base, with 7 bases sitting between them. The CDR3 sequence is CASGLVQASNQPQHF. DNA of the CDR3: TGTGCTAGTGGTTTGGTACAGGCAAGCAATCAGCCCCAGCATTTT. Full variable domain (rest looked up from reference TRBV12-5 and TRBJ1-5): DARVTQTPRHKVTEMGQEVTMRCQPILGHNTVFWYRQTMMQGLELLAYFRNRAPLDDSGMPKDRFSAEMPDATLATLKIQPSEPRDSAVYFCASGLVQASNQPQHFGDGTRLSIL.

The V and J genes are TRBV7-8 and TRBJ2-3; TRBD2 matches at 11 bases. CDR3 length: 16 residues. V gave up 4 bases and J gave up 3 bases; unmatched junction bases: 6. From germline, CDR1 is SGHVS and CDR2 FQNEAQ. The CDR3 DNA follows: TGTGCCAGCAGCTCCCCTAGCGGGGGGTCGACAGATACGCAGTATTTT. Translating it yields CASSSPSGGSTDTQYF.

The genes are TRBV7-9 and TRBJ2-3, with D possibly matching TRBD2 (5 bases). From germline, CDR1 is SEHNR and CDR2 FQNEAQ (reference sequence). The germline V and J ends were trimmed by 0 bases and 4 bases, with 8 bases remaining between them. There are 14 residues in the CDR3. CDR3 amino acids: CASSLALAPDTQYF. The CDR3 nucleotides read TGTGCCAGCAGCTTAGCCCTAGCTCCAGATACGCAGTATTTT.

V gene TRBV7-8 combines with J gene TRBJ2-7, with D possibly being TRBD1 (6 bases). V lost 5 bases, J lost 0 bases, and 8 bases lay in between. CDR1 and CDR2 from the germline V gene are SGHVS and FQNEAQ. The CDR3 consists of 13 residues. CDR3 coding DNA: TGTGCCAGCAGCCGACAGGACTCCTACGAGCAGTACTTC. It codes for CASSRQDSYEQYF.

The chain carries TRBV19 and TRBJ1-2; a possible D gene is TRBD1 (5 bases). The ends were cut back, 7 bases at V and 4 bases at J, with 19 bases in the middle. CDR1 is LNHDA, CDR2 SQIVND, per germline (reference sequence). CDR3 length equals 15 residues. As DNA, the CDR3 is TGTGCCAGTATAGGGGAGGCGCGGGATCTCTATGGCTACACCTTC. It codes for CASIGEARDLYGYTF.

The table lists this clone with a few counts. The chain has TRBV18 and TRBJ2-1; possibly TRBD2 for D (6 bases). This CDR3 spans 12 amino acids. With 6 bases removed from V and 6 bases from J, the gap between germline ends came to 9 bases. Germline CDR1 and CDR2: KGHSH and LQKENI. CDR3: CASSMGLNEQFF. The CDR3 DNA sequence: TGTGCCAGCTCCATGGGACTCAATGAGCAGTTCTTC.

The rearrangement joins TRBV7-2 to TRBJ1-2; D not certain. This CDR3 region has 13 residues. The V gene lost 5 bases and the J gene lost 4 bases, with 11 bases spanning the gap. Germline CDR1 is SGHTA and CDR2 is FQGNSA. CDR3 sequence (DNA): TGTGCCAGCAGCACCGGGTCTGGCTATGGCTACACCTTC. It translates to CASSTGSGYGYTF.

The chain uses TRBV6-5 and TRBJ2-7; 8 nucleotides align to TRBD1. The germline CDR1 and CDR2 sequences are MNHEY and SVGAGI. Trimming cost V 5 bases and J 3 bases; bases outside gene matches: 6. CDR3 length equals 14 residues. The CDR3 spells CASSTGTGFYEQYF. The CDR3, as DNA: TGTGCCAGCAGTACCGGGACAGGCTTCTACGAGCAGTACTTC.

The gene calls are TRBV7-8 and TRBJ1-1, with 9 bases aligning to TRBD1. Trimming took 8 bases from V and 5 from J; bases not matched to a gene: 9. Germline CDR1 and CDR2: SGHVS and FQNEAQ. CDR3 length equals 14 residues. The DNA of the CDR3 is TGTGCCAGCGGGACAGGGTTCATGAGGACTGAAGCTTTCTTT. Translating gives CASGTGFMRTEAFF. The full variable domain, with the rest looked up from reference TRBV7-8 and TRBJ1-1, is GAGVSQSPRYKVAKRGQDVALRCDPISGHVSLFWYQQALGQGPEFLTYFQNEAQLDKSGLPSDRFFAERPEGSVSTLKIQRTQQEDSAVYLCASGTGFMRTEAFFGQGTRLTVV.

V gene TRBV29-1 combines with J gene TRBJ2-3, with 10 bases identical to TRBD2. The germline gives CDR1 SQVTM, CDR2 ANQGSEA. CDR3 size: 17 residues. Germline trimming cut 3 bases from V and 0 bases from J; bases unmatched to any gene: 9. CDR3 sequence: CSVEASGSTPSTDTQYF. Here the CDR3 DNA reads TGCAGCGTTGAGGCTAGCGGGAGCACACCAAGCACAGATACGCAGTATTTT.